The clone carrying this T cell receptor (beta chain) was counted at least ten times. With V trimmed by 1 base and J by 7 bases, 5 bases remained unmatched. There are 15 residues in the CDR3. Using unique molecular identifiers, the investigators prepared the TCRbeta library. Using its own MiXCR run on the PCR reads, TCRdb lists one record per CDR3 protein. Counted here are around 600,000 distinct CDR3 sequences, around a sixth occurring once; the ten biggest clones make up 1.1%. The data stem from a study of T-cell reconstitution after alpha-beta-depleted transplantation in children. This TCR was recovered from a human donor who donated a stem cell graft to a child with acute myeloid leukemia. Sequencing used PBMCs from the stem cell graft donor, obtained from the stem cell graft. The V and J genes are TRBV12-3 or TRBV12-4 and TRBJ1-5; 9 bases map to TRBD1. The CDR3 DNA is TGTGCCAGCAGTTTAGACAGGGGGCAGGGGCAGCCCCAGCATTTT. Encoded protein: CASSLDRGQGQPQHF.